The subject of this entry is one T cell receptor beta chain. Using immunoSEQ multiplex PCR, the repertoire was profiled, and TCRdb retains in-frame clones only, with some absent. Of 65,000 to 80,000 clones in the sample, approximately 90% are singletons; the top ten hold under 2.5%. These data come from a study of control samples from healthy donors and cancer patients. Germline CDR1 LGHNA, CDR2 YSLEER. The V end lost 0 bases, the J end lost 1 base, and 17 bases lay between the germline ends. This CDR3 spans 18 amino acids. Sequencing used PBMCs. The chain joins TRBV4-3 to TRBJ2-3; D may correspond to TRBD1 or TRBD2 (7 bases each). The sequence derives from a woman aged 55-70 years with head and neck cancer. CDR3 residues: CASSQDMTGRVGTDTQYF. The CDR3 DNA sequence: TGCGCCAGCAGCCAAGATATGACAGGGAGGGTCGGCACAGATACGCAGTATTTT.